A selection of T cell receptor beta chains follows, all from one sample in a study of blood T cell repertoires in COVID-19. Generated by immunoSEQ multiplex PCR, the TCRdb table keeps only in-frame clones and is missing some. The table lists around 470,000 clones, about 90% of them singletons. Sequences were obtained from PBMCs or T cells enriched from blood (not recorded which). All receptors come from a man between 18 and 29 years old who had recovered from COVID-19. Both conserved end residues are part of each CDR3. A D gene is named only where the DNA matches it firmly. Size values are once, few and many counts, or a class for expanded clones, and some rows have none.

CDR3 DNA,CDR3 protein,D gene,J gene,V gene,clone size
TGTGCCAGCATCCCTGCGGGGGACAGGCCGATGAATGAGCAGTACTTC,CASIPAGDRPMNEQYF,-,TRBJ2-7,TRBV9,-
TGTGCCAGTAGTGCCTCCAGGGACAGAGGTGGCTACACCTTC,CASSASRDRGGYTF,TRBD1,TRBJ1-2,TRBV19,-
TGTGCCAGCAGGCAGGGACAGAGCAATCAGCCCCAGCATTTT,CASRQGQSNQPQHF,TRBD1,TRBJ1-5,TRBV2,-
TGTGCCATCAGTGAGTCGACAGGGAAAGAGACCCAGTACTTC,CAISESTGKETQYF,TRBD1,TRBJ2-5,TRBV10-3,-
TGTGCCAGCAGTTTAGGACTAGCGGGAGGGTACGAGACCCAGTACTTC,CASSLGLAGGYETQYF,TRBD2,TRBJ2-5,TRBV28,-
TGTGCCAGCAGTTCCAGCTCCTACGAGCAGTACTTC,CASSSSSYEQYF,-,TRBJ2-7,TRBV28,once
TGTGCCAGCAGCTTAACCCCCGATACTTCTAGCGGACTTTTTGTTCTGTTCTTC,CASSLTPDTSSGLFVLFF,TRBD2,TRBJ2-1,TRBV7-2,-
TGTGCCAGCAGCGATCCGTTGGGGGGGTCCTATGGCTACACCTTC,CASSDPLGGSYGYTF,-,TRBJ1-2,TRBV7-9,-
TGTGCCACCGAGGGAGCGGAGATCAGAACCGGGGAGCTGTTTTTT,CATEGAEIRTGELFF,-,TRBJ2-2,TRBV24-1,-
TGTGCCACCAGTGATCAGACTACCGCTGAAGCTTTCTTT,CATSDQTTAEAFF,-,TRBJ1-1,TRBV24-1,-
TGTGCCAGCAGCTTAGTTCCGGTCCCCTCTGGAAACACCATATATTTT,CASSLVPVPSGNTIYF,-,TRBJ1-3,TRBV7-9,-
TGCAGCGCCCGTTCCGGGACTCTTGCAACTAATGAAAAACTGTTTTTT,CSARSGTLATNEKLFF,-,TRBJ1-4,TRBV29-1,-
TGTGCCGCAGAAACCCCCTACGAGCAGTACTTC,CAAETPYEQYF,-,TRBJ2-7,TRBV24-1,-
TGTGCCAGTAGTAACGAACAGGGGCCGCAGCCCCAGCATTTT,CASSNEQGPQPQHF,TRBD1,TRBJ1-5,TRBV19,-
TGTGCCAGCAGCTTCGGACAGTCCCGCGCCGGGGAGCTGTTTTTT,CASSFGQSRAGELFF,-,TRBJ2-2,TRBV5-4,-
TGCGCCAGCAGCTTGGCCTCAGGGAATAATTCACCCCTCCACTTT,CASSLASGNNSPLHF,-,TRBJ1-6,TRBV5-1,-
TGCGCCAGCAGCTCAGGGGACGGAGCCTACAATGAGCAGTTCTTC,CASSSGDGAYNEQFF,-,TRBJ2-1,TRBV5-1,-
TGTGCCAGCAGCCAGAAGGTTAAGCAGGGGACAAACACTGAAGCTTTCTTT,CASSQKVKQGTNTEAFF,-,TRBJ1-1,TRBV7-9,-
TGTGCCAGTAGTATCCAGAACAACTATGGCTACACCTTC,CASSIQNNYGYTF,-,TRBJ1-2,TRBV19,-
TGTGCCAGCAGCGTAGAGACAGGGGGCTGGGCTGAAGCTTTCTTT,CASSVETGGWAEAFF,TRBD1,TRBJ1-1,TRBV9,-
TGTGCCAGCAGCGTAGATCCACAGATCTATGGCTACACCTTC,CASSVDPQIYGYTF,-,TRBJ1-2,TRBV9,-
TGCGCCAGCAGCCAAGTATACCAAGAGGAGGGGTTCGGTTGGCCCCAGCATTTT,CASSQVYQEEGFGWPQHF,-,TRBJ1-5,TRBV4-1,-
TGTGCCAGCAGCGTTAGCTACCCGGGGGATAATTCACCCCTCCACTTT,CASSVSYPGDNSPLHF,-,TRBJ1-6,TRBV9,-
TGTGCCAGCAGCTTAGACAGGGGACGCACTGAAGCTTTCTTT,CASSLDRGRTEAFF,TRBD1,TRBJ1-1,TRBV7-8,-
TGTGCCACCAGTGACAATGATCAGCCCCAGCATTTT,CATSDNDQPQHF,-,TRBJ1-5,TRBV24-1,-
TGTGCCAGCAGCTTAGCGTTGCGGGAGTGGGATACGCAGTATTTT,CASSLALREWDTQYF,TRBD2,TRBJ2-3,TRBV7-8,-
TGTGCCAGCAGTTCCCGGGGACAGGGGTTCTATGGCTACACCTTC,CASSSRGQGFYGYTF,TRBD1,TRBJ1-2,TRBV6-5,-
TGTGCCAGCAGTGAAGACAGAGCCTACGAGCAGTACTTC,CASSEDRAYEQYF,-,TRBJ2-7,TRBV6-1,once
TGCGCCAGCAGTGATTGGGTGGGACTAGCGGGAATCGGTGAGCAGTACTTC,CASSDWVGLAGIGEQYF,TRBD2,TRBJ2-7,TRBV10-2,-
TGTGCCAGTAGGTGGGGTGGAGGAGCCTACACCGGGGAGCTGTTTTTT,CASRWGGGAYTGELFF,-,TRBJ2-2,TRBV19,once
TGTGCCATCAGTAGTCCCGGGACAGGGTTGAGGCAAGAGACCCAGTACTTC,CAISSPGTGLRQETQYF,TRBD1,TRBJ2-5,TRBV10-3,-
TGTGCCACCAGCAGAGAGTCGAGGGATGGCTACACCTTC,CATSRESRDGYTF,-,TRBJ1-2,TRBV15,-
TGTGCCAGCAGCCAAGAAGGCGGCAGAGCTGGAAACACCATATATTTT,CASSQEGGRAGNTIYF,-,TRBJ1-3,TRBV14,-
TGTGCCAGCAGCCCCCGCGGCGGGAGTTTAAGGGATGAGCAGTTCTTC,CASSPRGGSLRDEQFF,TRBD2,TRBJ2-1,TRBV11-3,-
TGTGCCAGCAGCTTAGATCAGGGCGGCTATGGCTACACCTTC,CASSLDQGGYGYTF,-,TRBJ1-2,TRBV7-8,-
TGTGCCAGCGATTTAGGGCGGGGTTCCTACGAGCAGTACTTC,CASDLGRGSYEQYF,-,TRBJ2-7,TRBV28,-
TGTGCCAGCAGTTCCTCGATGGGCGCTGAAGCTTTCTTT,CASSSSMGAEAFF,-,TRBJ1-1,TRBV12-3/TRBV12-4,few
TGTGCCAGCAGCTTAGGTCGGGGAGGATACAATGAGCAGTTCTTC,CASSLGRGGYNEQFF,-,TRBJ2-1,TRBV11-3,once
TGTGCCAGCACCACCGGTGGTCAGCCCCAGCATTTT,CASTTGGQPQHF,-,TRBJ1-5,TRBV27,once
TGTGCCACCAGCAGAGGAGGGAACAGGGGCAATCAGCCCCAGCATTTT,CATSRGGNRGNQPQHF,-,TRBJ1-5,TRBV15,-
TGTGCCAGCAGTGAAAGGAGGGGGGGACCGCGTCATTTT,CASSERRGGPRHF,-,TRBJ1-5,TRBV2,-
TGTGCCAGCTCGTCCCTTGGGACTAGCGGGGGGATATCGGTATCCTACAATGAGCAGTTCTTC,CASSSLGTSGGISVSYNEQFF,TRBD2,TRBJ2-1,TRBV18,-
TGTGCCAGCAGTCCTGACAGACACCTGAACACTGAAGCTTTCTTT,CASSPDRHLNTEAFF,-,TRBJ1-1,TRBV5-6,-
TGTGCCAGCAGAATGGGACAGGGGGATTCACCCCTCCACTTT,CASRMGQGDSPLHF,TRBD1,TRBJ1-6,TRBV5-4,-
TGTGCCAGCAGCCAAGACATTCGGCCGGGAGGCTACACCTTC,CASSQDIRPGGYTF,-,TRBJ1-2,TRBV14,-
TGCGCCAGCAGTTTTACAGGGAACACTGAAGCTTTCTTT,CASSFTGNTEAFF,-,TRBJ1-1,TRBV5-1,-
TGTGCCAGTAGTATATCTCGGGTCCGTAGCAATCAGCCCCAGCATTTT,CASSISRVRSNQPQHF,-,TRBJ1-5,TRBV19,-
TGCGCCAGCAGTGAGTCCGGGGGATCCTACAATGAGCAGTTCTTC,CASSESGGSYNEQFF,-,TRBJ2-1,TRBV10-1,-
TGTGCCAGCAGTGGAGGAGGGACAGGGAAAGCTTTCTTT,CASSGGGTGKAFF,TRBD1,TRBJ1-1,TRBV2,once
TGTGCCAGCAGTTTAGGGACAGGGGGACTCTCCTATAATTCACCCCTCCACTTT,CASSLGTGGLSYNSPLHF,TRBD1,TRBJ1-6,TRBV28,-
TGTGCCAGCAGCCAAGATGTAGGGACTAGAAACGAGCAGTACTTC,CASSQDVGTRNEQYF,TRBD2,TRBJ2-7,TRBV3-1/TRBV3-2,-
TGTGCCAGCAGCTTGGGCCTAGCGAACTCCTACAATGAGCAGTTCTTC,CASSLGLANSYNEQFF,-,TRBJ2-1,TRBV5-6,-
TGCGCCAGCAGCTTGGCTGTCGGCCCAGGGGGCGAAGAAAAACTGTTTTTT,CASSLAVGPGGEEKLFF,TRBD1,TRBJ1-4,TRBV5-1,-